This T cell receptor (beta chain) was documented in a study of blood T cell repertoires in COVID-19. As for the study in general: All recovered Cohort 3 donors got two negative PCRs, got clearance, or saw symptom resolution. Nucleic acid was either cDNA or gDNA, and it came from T cells, B-cell-depleted T cells, or PBMCs.

Individuals drawn from around 24 US areas were roughly 18 to 95 years old. TCRdb's table, derived via immunoSEQ multiplex PCR, lists solely in-frame clones and lacks some. The sample has around 140,000 clones, 84% seen once. The sequenced material came from PBMCs or T cells enriched from blood (not recorded which). This clonotype was obtained from a man between 45 and 60 years old in a cohort exposed to, infected with or recovered from COVID-19 (not recorded which).

The CDR3 DNA reads TGTGCCAGCAGCTTGGACAGGGGGCTAAACATTCAGTACTTC. Amino acid sequence: CASSLDRGLNIQYF. This chain uses TRBV11-2 with TRBJ2-4, with 11 bases matching TRBD1. This CDR3 has 14 amino acids. Germline V CDR1 and CDR2: SGHAT, FQNNGV. V lost 3 bases to trimming and J lost 6 bases; unmatched junction nucleotides: 1. Combining the CDR3 with reference TRBV11-2 and TRBJ2-4 gives the whole variable domain EAGVAQSPRYKIIEKRQSVAFWCNPISGHATLYWYQQILGQGPKLLIQFQNNGVVDDSQLPKDRFSAERLKGVDSTLKIQPAKLEDSAVYLCASSLDRGLNIQYFGAGTRLSVL.